One T cell receptor (beta chain) is described in this entry. Its cognate antigen has yet to be identified. Base qualities are not provided; no much larger clone lies one nucleotide away. The record originates from a study of T cell responses to AZD1222 COVID-19 vaccine (dated by TCRdb to the early 2020s). Turning to the overall study: TCR sequencing covered some 240 trial participants: roughly 200 given two doses of AZD1222 and 26 given two doses of MenACWY control vaccine. Enrollment into the trials was organized by age into subgroups of 18-55, 56-69 and 70-plus years, and those subgroups contained approximately 160, 26 and 62 TCR-sequenced participants, respectively. Summary of the overall study and its limitations: Spike-specific TCR breadth and depth rose significantly after two AZD1222 doses compared with day 0 and with MenACWY recipients. Because no day 14 peak-response samples were available, repertoires were characterized only after the peak T cell response. Epitopes outside the regions mutated in the B.1.351 and B.1.1.7 variants were reportedly recognized by nearly half of the unique spike-specific TCRs. Vaccine-associated CD4 TCRs spanned the whole spike protein, with dominant responses in regions 160-218 and 743-854. Conclusions about previously exposed vaccinees are limited, since just six AZD1222 recipients were seropositive for SARS-CoV-2 at baseline. In the small 56-69-year group, the increase in depth fell short of significance, most likely because of low power. Participants were mostly white British, with more females than males. The authors suggested clonal diversity may have been underestimated.

The CDR3 regions of human TCRbeta chains were analyzed by immunosequencing. Concerning the study's data processing: TCRs in the repertoires were matched against a reference library of SARS-CoV-2-specific TCRs that had been generated with the MIRA antigen-specificity platform. Breadth was defined as the fraction of unique TCRs that were SARS-CoV-2-associated. Depth was defined as the fraction of total T cells that were SARS-CoV-2-associated. Using the MIRA data, every spike-specific TCR was mapped to the spike region that the TCR reacted to and assigned to either a CD4 or a CD8 class. Log10-transformed breadth and depth values were compared by one-way ANOVA with Sidak's multiple comparisons tests. TCRdb took this table from immuneACCESS and kept in-frame rearrangements with V and J called. Such tables lack part of the clones; where checked against another copy, unresolved V genes explain under half of the gap, and the rest is unexplained. The V and J calls and clone size were taken over from that table, and D and trimming were inferred from the DNA. In all, the sample holds roughly 120,000 clones, and around 89% of those were seen once. Together, the top ten hold 6% to 8% of the sample.

Spanning cysteine to phenylalanine, the CDR3 consists of 16 amino acids. The kept DNA is CDR3 alone, 48 bases in frame from the first base. The germline V gene gives CDR1 as KGHSH and CDR2 as LQKENI. V ends up 2 bases short and J 5 bases short, with an unmatched junction base count of 9. In light of the paper, this sample's time point label describes: about 28 days (+/-7) after the second vaccine dose. Because spike-specific TCR depth and breadth did not differ between the two schedules, AZD1222 recipients who got a second dose at roughly 4 weeks were pooled with those who got a second dose at roughly 12 weeks. The vaccinee samples were drawn from two UK trials, COV001 and COV002, one of which was a single-blind randomized controlled phase 2/3 trial testing AZD1222 (ChAdOx1 nCoV-19) in healthy adults. For TCRbeta chain sequencing, PBMC samples were collected from trial participants at day 0 and at day 28 after the second dose.

The chain joins TRBV18 to TRBJ1-2, and 9 bases in between align with TRBD1. The source was peripheral blood, collected 28 days after the second AZD1222 dose. This TCR was recovered from an adult who received the AZD1222 COVID-19 vaccine. In nucleotides, the sequence is TGTGCCAGCTCACCATTGGACAGGGGAATGGATTATGGCTACACCTTC. Its translation reads: CASSPLDRGMDYGYTF. With the portions outside the CDR3 filled from the reference TRBV18 and TRBJ1-2 genes, the complete variable region becomes NAGVMQNPRHLVRRRGQEARLRCSPMKGHSHVYWYRQLPEEGLKFMVYLQKENIIDESGMPKERFSAEFPKEGPSILRIQQVVRGDSAAYFCASSPLDRGMDYGYTFGSGTRLTVV.